This is a list of T cell receptor beta chains from one sample in a study of blood T cell repertoires in COVID-19. Profiled with immunoSEQ multiplex PCR; TCRdb holds only in-frame clones, not every one. Of more than 60,000 clones listed, approximately 90% are singletons. Source material: peripheral blood. The receptor source for this set is a human donor in a cohort sampled during active COVID-19. Both conserved end residues are part of each CDR3. Each record gives: J gene, V gene, clone size, D gene, CDR3 DNA, CDR3 protein. A D gene is named only where the DNA matches it firmly. Not every row has a clone size; where given, it reads once, few, many or a size class.

TRBJ1-1	TRBV6-5	-	-	TGTGCCAGCAGTTTCTTGACAGAGAACACTGAAGCTTTCTTT	CASSFLTENTEAFF
TRBJ2-7	TRBV5-6	few	-	TGTGCCAGCAGCCTGACCCGGGAGGCAGGGGGCGACGAGCAGTACTTC	CASSLTREAGGDEQYF
TRBJ2-3	TRBV7-2	-	TRBD2	TGTGCCAGTGGACTAGCGGGGGGCACAGATACGCAGTATTTT	CASGLAGGTDTQYF
TRBJ1-2	TRBV25-1	-	TRBD1	TGTGCCAGCAGTGATCCAAGACAGGGCCGGGGGGGCTACACCTTC	CASSDPRQGRGGYTF
TRBJ1-5	TRBV4-3	few	-	TGCGCCAGCAGCCAAGATCGGGGGAATCAGCCCCAGCATTTT	CASSQDRGNQPQHF
TRBJ2-1	TRBV5-1	-	TRBD2	TGCGCCAGCAGCGCCTCTAGCGGGGGGAACTCCTACAATGAGCAGTTCTTC	CASSASSGGNSYNEQFF
TRBJ1-2	TRBV27	-	-	TGTGCCAGCAGTCCTTGGGGCAGGACAGATCCACCTAACTATGGCTACACCTTC	CASSPWGRTDPPNYGYTF
TRBJ1-2	TRBV5-8	once	-	TGTGCCAGCAGCACGGGAGCCGGACTCTATGGCTACACCTTC	CASSTGAGLYGYTF
TRBJ2-3	TRBV28	-	TRBD2	TGTGCCAGCAGCGGGACTAGCCCGGGGGGGCTCACAGATACGCAGTATTTT	CASSGTSPGGLTDTQYF
TRBJ1-4	TRBV5-6	-	TRBD1	TGTGCCAGCAGCTTGGCGGGGACAGGGAAGGAAAAACTGTTTTTT	CASSLAGTGKEKLFF
TRBJ2-7	TRBV5-1	-	-	TGCGCCAGCAGCTTGGACAGCCAATCATCCTACGAGCAGTACTTC	CASSLDSQSSYEQYF
TRBJ1-5	TRBV10-1	-	-	TGCGCCAGCAGTGAGATGGGGAGCCCGGAATTTTGTCCCCAGCATTTT	CASSEMGSPEFCPQHF
TRBJ2-5	TRBV19	-	-	TGTGCCAGTAGTTTACAGGGAGACGGGCTGGAGACCCAGTACTTC	CASSLQGDGLETQYF
TRBJ2-2	TRBV5-5	-	TRBD2	TGTGCCAGCAGCTGGAGGAGCGGGGGGACCGGGGAGCTGTTTTTT	CASSWRSGGTGELFF
TRBJ2-5	TRBV3-1/TRBV3-2	-	-	TGTGCCAGCAGCCAAGGGGCAGAGACCCAGTACTTC	CASSQGAETQYF
TRBJ2-7	TRBV11-2	-	-	TGTGCCAGCAGCTTAGGCGGCAGGGGCTACGAGCAGTACTTC	CASSLGGRGYEQYF
TRBJ2-3	TRBV19	-	-	TGTGCCAGTAGTAAGGGGGTACAAAGCACAGATACGCAGTATTTT	CASSKGVQSTDTQYF
TRBJ2-1	TRBV4-3	once	TRBD2	TGCGCCAGCAGCCAAGGAGCGGGGTCTTACAATGAGCAGTTCTTC	CASSQGAGSYNEQFF
TRBJ2-7	TRBV21-1	-	-	TGTGCCAGCAGCAAAGCTGGCCAGGGCAAGTACGAGCAGTACTTC	CASSKAGQGKYEQYF
TRBJ2-7	TRBV12-3/TRBV12-4	-	-	TGTGCCAGCAGTTCAGGCGCCTACGAGCAGTACTTC	CASSSGAYEQYF
TRBJ1-5	TRBV29-1	-	-	TGCAGCGTTGAGGTGGCAGAGGGTCAGCCCCAGCATTTT	CSVEVAEGQPQHF
TRBJ1-2	TRBV29-1	-	TRBD1	TGCAGCGTTGGCGCTTCCCCGGGACAGAAAAACTATGGCTACACCTTC	CSVGASPGQKNYGYTF
TRBJ2-5	TRBV9	-	TRBD2	TGTGCCAGCAGCGTGCTAGCTGGCGGGGGTGAGACCCAGTACTTC	CASSVLAGGGETQYF